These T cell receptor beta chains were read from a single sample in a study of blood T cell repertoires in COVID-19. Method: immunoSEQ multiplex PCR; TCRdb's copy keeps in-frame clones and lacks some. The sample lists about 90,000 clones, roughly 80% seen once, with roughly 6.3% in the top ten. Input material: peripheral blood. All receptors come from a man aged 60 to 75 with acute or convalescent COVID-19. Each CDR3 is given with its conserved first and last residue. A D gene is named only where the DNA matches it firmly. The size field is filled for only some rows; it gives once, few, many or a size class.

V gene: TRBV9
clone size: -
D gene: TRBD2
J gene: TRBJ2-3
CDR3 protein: CASSVGSGGSLDTQYF
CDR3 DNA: TGTGCCAGCAGCGTAGGTAGCGGGGGGAGTTTAGATACGCAGTATTTT

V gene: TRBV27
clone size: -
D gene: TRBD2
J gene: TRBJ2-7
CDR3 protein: CASSPTSGGTYEQYF
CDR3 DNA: TGTGCCAGCAGTCCTACTAGCGGGGGGACCTACGAGCAGTACTTC

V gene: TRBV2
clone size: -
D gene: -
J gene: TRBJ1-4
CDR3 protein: CASSERGRSNEKLFF
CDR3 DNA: TGTGCCAGCAGTGAACGAGGGAGGTCTAATGAAAAACTGTTTTTT

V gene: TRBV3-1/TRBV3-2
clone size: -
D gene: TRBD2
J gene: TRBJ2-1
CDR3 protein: CASSGGLVYNEQFF
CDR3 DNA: TGTGCCAGCAGCGGGGGACTAGTCTACAATGAGCAGTTCTTC

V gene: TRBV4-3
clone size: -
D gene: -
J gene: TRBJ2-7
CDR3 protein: CASSQSQGNEQYF
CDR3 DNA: TGCGCCAGCAGCCAATCCCAGGGTAACGAGCAGTACTTC

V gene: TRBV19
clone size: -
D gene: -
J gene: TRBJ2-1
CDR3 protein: CASSISGLGNEQFF
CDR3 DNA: TGTGCCAGTAGTATATCAGGGCTAGGGAATGAGCAGTTCTTC

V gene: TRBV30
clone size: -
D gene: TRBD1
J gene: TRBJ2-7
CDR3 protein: CAWSAGTGLYEQYF
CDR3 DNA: TGTGCCTGGAGTGCCGGGACAGGGCTCTACGAGCAGTACTTC

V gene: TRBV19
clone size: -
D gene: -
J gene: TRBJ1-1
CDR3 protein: CASSIGRENTEAFF
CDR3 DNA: TGTGCCAGTAGTATAGGACGGGAGAACACTGAAGCTTTCTTT

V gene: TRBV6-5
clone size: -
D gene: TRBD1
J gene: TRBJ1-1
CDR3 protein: CASSFKQGFEAFF
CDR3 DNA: TGTGCCAGCAGTTTTAAACAGGGGTTTGAAGCTTTCTTT

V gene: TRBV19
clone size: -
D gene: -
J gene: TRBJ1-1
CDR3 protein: CASSLRGTAFF
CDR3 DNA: TGTGCCAGTAGTCTCCGGGGGACAGCTTTCTTT

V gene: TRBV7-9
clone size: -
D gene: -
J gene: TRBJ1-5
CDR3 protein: CASSLFENQPQHF
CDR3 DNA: TGTGCCAGCAGCTTATTCGAGAATCAGCCCCAGCATTTT

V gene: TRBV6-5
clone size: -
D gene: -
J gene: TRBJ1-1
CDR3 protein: CASSYSEGGNTEAFF
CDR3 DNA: TGTGCCAGCAGTTACTCGGAAGGGGGGAACACTGAAGCTTTCTTT

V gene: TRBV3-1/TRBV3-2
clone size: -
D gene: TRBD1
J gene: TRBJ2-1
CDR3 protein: CASSQDYGQAYNEQFF
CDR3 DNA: TGTGCCAGCAGCCAAGATTACGGACAGGCCTACAATGAGCAGTTCTTC

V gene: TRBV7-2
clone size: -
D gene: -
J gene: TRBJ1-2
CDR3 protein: CASSLYGDGYTF
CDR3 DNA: TGTGCCAGCAGCCTTTACGGGGATGGCTACACCTTC

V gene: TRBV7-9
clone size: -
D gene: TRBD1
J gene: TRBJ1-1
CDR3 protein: CASSLGQGEAFF
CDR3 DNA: TGTGCCAGCAGCCTCGGACAGGGAGAAGCTTTCTTT

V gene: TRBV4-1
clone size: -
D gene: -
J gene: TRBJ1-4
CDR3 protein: CASSLEQILGEKLFF
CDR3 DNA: TGCGCCAGCAGCCTAGAACAGATACTAGGCGAAAAACTGTTTTTT

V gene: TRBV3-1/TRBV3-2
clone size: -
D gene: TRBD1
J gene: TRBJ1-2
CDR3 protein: CASSQPDRVDGYTF
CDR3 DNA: TGTGCCAGCAGCCAACCGGACAGGGTGGATGGCTACACCTTC

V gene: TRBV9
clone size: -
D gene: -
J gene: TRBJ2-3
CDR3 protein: CASSVGGRATDTQYF
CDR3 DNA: TGTGCCAGCAGCGTAGGAGGGCGCGCCACAGATACGCAGTATTTT

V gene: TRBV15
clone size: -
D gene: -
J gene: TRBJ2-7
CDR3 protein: CATSREQGNSYEQYF
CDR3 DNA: TGTGCCACCAGCAGAGAACAGGGAAACTCCTACGAGCAGTACTTC

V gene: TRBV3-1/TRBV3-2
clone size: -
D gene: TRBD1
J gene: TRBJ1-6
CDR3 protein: CASSPGQGAGSPLHF
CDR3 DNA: TGTGCCAGCAGCCCTGGACAGGGGGCGGGATCACCCCTCCACTTT

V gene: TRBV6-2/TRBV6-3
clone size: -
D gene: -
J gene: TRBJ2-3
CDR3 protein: CASSYSSRSTDTQYF
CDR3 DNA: TGTGCCAGCAGTTACTCCAGCAGGAGCACAGATACGCAGTATTTT

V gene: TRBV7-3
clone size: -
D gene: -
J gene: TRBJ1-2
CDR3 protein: CASSRSGQSARSDGYTF
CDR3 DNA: TGTGCCAGCAGCCGATCCGGACAGTCTGCGCGGAGTGATGGCTACACCTTC

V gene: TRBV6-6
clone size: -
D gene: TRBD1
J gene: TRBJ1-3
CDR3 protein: CASSYSSGGSGNTIYF
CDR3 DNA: TGTGCCAGCAGTTACTCATCAGGGGGCTCTGGAAACACCATATATTTT

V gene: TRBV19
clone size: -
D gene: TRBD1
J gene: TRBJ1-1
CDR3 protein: CASSRTDRERTEAFF
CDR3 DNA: TGTGCCAGTAGTAGAACGGACAGGGAACGCACTGAAGCTTTCTTT

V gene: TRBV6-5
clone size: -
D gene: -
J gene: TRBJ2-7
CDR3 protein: CASSPSGVTYEQYF
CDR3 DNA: TGTGCCAGCAGTCCTTCGGGGGTGACCTACGAGCAGTACTTC

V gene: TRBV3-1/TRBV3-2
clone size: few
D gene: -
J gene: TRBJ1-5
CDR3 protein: CASTSGTGEEPQHF
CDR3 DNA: TGTGCCAGCACCTCAGGGACGGGGGAGGAGCCCCAGCATTTT

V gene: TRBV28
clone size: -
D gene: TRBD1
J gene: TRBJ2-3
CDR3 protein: CASSRTGPTDTQYF
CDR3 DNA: TGTGCCAGCAGTAGGACAGGGCCCACAGATACGCAGTATTTT

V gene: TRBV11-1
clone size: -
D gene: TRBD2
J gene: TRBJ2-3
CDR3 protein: CASSFAAGGNADTQYF
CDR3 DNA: TGTGCCAGCAGCTTCGCAGCGGGGGGGAACGCAGATACGCAGTATTTT

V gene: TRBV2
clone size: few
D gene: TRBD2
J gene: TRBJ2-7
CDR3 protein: CASSRGLALTHEQYF
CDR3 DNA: TGTGCCAGCAGTCGGGGACTAGCGCTTACCCACGAGCAGTACTTC

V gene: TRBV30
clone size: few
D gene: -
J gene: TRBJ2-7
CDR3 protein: CAWRAASSYEQYF
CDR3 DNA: TGTGCCTGGAGAGCAGCTAGCTCCTACGAGCAGTACTTC

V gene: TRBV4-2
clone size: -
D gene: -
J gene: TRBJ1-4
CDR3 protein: CASSQGTAGGEEKLFF
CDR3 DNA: TGTGCCAGCAGCCAAGGAACGGCGGGCGGGGAGGAAAAACTGTTTTTT

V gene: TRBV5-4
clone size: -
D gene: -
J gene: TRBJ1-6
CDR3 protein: CASSRDISYNSPLHF
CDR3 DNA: TGTGCCAGCAGCCGGGACATAAGCTATAATTCACCCCTCCACTTT

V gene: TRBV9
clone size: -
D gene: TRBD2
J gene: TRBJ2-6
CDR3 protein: CASSVRSGDSGANVLTF
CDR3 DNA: TGTGCCAGCAGCGTACGGAGCGGGGACTCTGGGGCCAACGTCCTGACTTTC

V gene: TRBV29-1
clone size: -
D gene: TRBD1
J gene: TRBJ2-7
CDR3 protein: CSVDSGQGSEQYF
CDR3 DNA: TGCAGCGTAGACTCGGGACAGGGTAGCGAGCAGTACTTC

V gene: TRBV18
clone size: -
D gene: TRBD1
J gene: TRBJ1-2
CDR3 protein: CASSPRAGVLTGQGGYGYTF
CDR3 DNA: TGTGCCAGCTCACCAAGGGCTGGAGTACTAACGGGACAGGGAGGCTATGGCTACACCTTC

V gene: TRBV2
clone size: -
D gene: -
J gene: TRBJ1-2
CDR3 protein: CASSEALAYTF
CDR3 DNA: TGTGCCAGCAGTGAAGCGTTAGCCTACACCTTC

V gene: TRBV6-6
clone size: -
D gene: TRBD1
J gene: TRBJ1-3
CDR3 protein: CASSSTPGGRGNTIYF
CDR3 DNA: TGTGCCAGCAGTTCGACCCCAGGGGGCAGGGGAAACACCATATATTTT

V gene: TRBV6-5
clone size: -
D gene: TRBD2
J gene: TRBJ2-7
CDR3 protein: CASSYSGLDDEQYF
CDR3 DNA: TGTGCCAGCAGTTACTCGGGACTAGACGACGAGCAGTACTTC

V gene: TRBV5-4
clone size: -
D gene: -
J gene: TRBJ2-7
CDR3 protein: CASSVYDRRDSYEQYF
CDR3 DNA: TGTGCCAGCAGCGTCTACGACAGGAGAGACTCCTACGAGCAGTACTTC

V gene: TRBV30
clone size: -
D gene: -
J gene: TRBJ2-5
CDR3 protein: CAWSRTGVETQYF
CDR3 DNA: TGTGCCTGGAGTCGGACCGGGGTGGAGACCCAGTACTTC

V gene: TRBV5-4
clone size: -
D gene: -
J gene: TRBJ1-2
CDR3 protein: CASSLVGEINYGYTF
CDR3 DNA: TGTGCCAGCAGCTTGGTTGGAGAGATTAACTATGGCTACACCTTC

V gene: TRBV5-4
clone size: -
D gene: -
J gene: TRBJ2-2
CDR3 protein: CASSLGQAPTGELFF
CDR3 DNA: TGTGCCAGCAGCTTGGGACAGGCTCCCACCGGGGAGCTGTTTTTT

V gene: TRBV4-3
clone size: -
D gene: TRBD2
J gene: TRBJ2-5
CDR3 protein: CASSQEGGDQETQYF
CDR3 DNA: TGCGCCAGCAGCCAAGAGGGGGGGGATCAAGAGACCCAGTACTTC

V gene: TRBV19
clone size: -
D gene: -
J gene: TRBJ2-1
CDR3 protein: CASSIAPAREQFF
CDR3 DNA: TGTGCCAGTAGTATAGCTCCGGCGCGGGAGCAGTTCTTC

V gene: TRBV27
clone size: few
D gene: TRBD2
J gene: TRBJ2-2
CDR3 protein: CASSLIRPGRTGELFF
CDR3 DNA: TGTGCCAGCAGTTTAATTCGCCCCGGGAGGACCGGGGAGCTGTTTTTT

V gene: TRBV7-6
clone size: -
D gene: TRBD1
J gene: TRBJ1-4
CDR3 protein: CASSPGQGRNEKLFF
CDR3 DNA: TGTGCCAGCAGCCCCGGACAGGGTAGGAATGAAAAACTGTTTTTT